These 3 T cell receptor beta chains were all obtained from the same sample, sequenced in a study of blood T cell repertoires in COVID-19. This table comes from immunoSEQ multiplex PCR, and its TCRdb copy is limited to in-frame clones, with some not included. Altogether under 200,000 clones are present, roughly 85% being singletons, with the ten largest covering 4.4%. The source material was PBMCs or T cells enriched from blood (not recorded which). Receptors originate from a woman aged 45-60 years who had recovered from COVID-19.

The rearrangement links TRBV28 to TRBJ1-2, with 9 bases aligning to TRBD1. With 6 bases clipped from V and 6 bases from J, the junction kept 14 bases outside the gene matches. The germline V gene has CDR1 MDHEN and CDR2 SYDVKM. This CDR3 has 16 residues. The CDR3 protein is CASSSGTGRLKDGYTF. The DNA of the CDR3 is TGTGCCAGCAGCTCCGGGACAGGGAGGTTGAAGGATGGCTACACCTTC.

The chain employs TRBV5-4 and TRBJ1-6; TRBD1 matches 11 bases. The V gene's germline CDR1 is SGHNT and CDR2 YYREEE (reference sequence). The J segment lost 9 bases and the V segment lost 4 bases, leaving 6 bases of the junction unmatched. This CDR3 is built from 15 residues. The CDR3 nucleotides read TGTGCCAGCAGCCAACGGGACAGGGGGGGTTCACCCCTCCACTTT. Translated, it gives CASSQRDRGGSPLHF.

The V call is TRBV19, the J call TRBJ2-1; 7 bases line up with TRBD2. There are 15 residues in the CDR3. Trimming removed 3 bases from V and 2 bases from J; junction bases left unmatched: 4. Germline lookup yields CDR1 LNHDA and CDR2 SQIVND (reference sequence). The CDR3 DNA follows: TGTGCCAGTAGTATGGGGGGGAGGACCTACAATGAGCAGTTCTTC. It codes for CASSMGGRTYNEQFF.